The present T cell receptor (beta chain) was sequenced within a study of metastatic and nonmetastatic thyroid tumors. At the level of the study: Comparative analysis of repertoires was undertaken across blood and tumor or nodule tissue obtained from malignant and benign thyroid patients.

Using MiXCR, TCRdb reanalyzed the PCR reads. The repertoire holds about 45,000 clones, less than 5% seen once, with around a tenth in the top ten. All patients were untreated before thyroid surgery. General observations from the study: Across blood and tumor, TCR beta diversity in malignant thyroid tumors was reportedly significantly higher than in benign nodules.

This clone was seen at least ten times. Antigen: not known. Germline V gives CDR1 SGHRS, CDR2 YFSETQ. V was cut by 5 bases and J by 4 bases, with 18 bases left in between. The CDR3 runs 15 residues. The sequence derives from a female donor with papillary thyroid cancer or a benign thyroid nodule (not recorded which). Some clones in this sample may be carry-over from other donors' samples. The sequencing input was blood. The chain uses TRBV5-1 and TRBJ1-2; D gene uncertain. CDR3 region: CASSAVGAPLYGYTF. CDR3 nucleotides: TGCGCCAGCAGTGCGGTTGGAGCTCCACTCTATGGCTACACCTTC.